These 9 T cell receptor beta chains came from one sample sequenced in a study of shared clonotypes between healthy human individuals. Libraries were prepared by immunoSEQ multiplex PCR; TCRdb keeps only in-frame clonotypes and omits some of them. The table includes nearly 2 million clones, just under 95% detected once. Naivety among CD8 cells was defined by CD45RO negativity and positive CCR7 selection, thereby excluding terminally differentiated effector memory CD45RA+ cells. Sequenced: naive CD8+ T cells sorted from blood. The receptors originated from a man younger than 35 in good health.

The chain uses TRBV7-9 and TRBJ2-7; 8 bases agree with TRBD1. This CDR3 is built from 16 residues. Per the germline V gene, CDR1 is SEHNR and CDR2 is FQNEAQ (reference sequence). V dropped 6 bases and J dropped 2; count of bases not matched to a gene: 12. This chain's CDR3 is CASSLTQGASAYEQYF. The CDR3 coding sequence is TGTGCCAGCAGTTTGACCCAGGGGGCATCTGCCTACGAGCAGTACTTC.

The CDR3, as DNA: TGTGCCAGCAGCAATGGGACTAGCGTTAATAATGAGCAGTTCTTC. Protein sequence: CASSNGTSVNNEQFF. J is TRBJ2-1 and V is TRBV9; TRBD2 agrees at 10 bases. The J segment lost 7 bases and the V segment lost 4 bases, leaving 8 bases of the junction unmatched. Germline-derived CDR1 and CDR2 are SGDLS and YYNGEE. The length of the CDR3 is 15 residues.

The chain combines TRBV7-8 with TRBJ2-3, with D perhaps matching TRBD1 (6 bases). V was cut by 4 bases and J by 5 bases, with 16 bases left in between. This CDR3 is 15 amino acids long. CDR1 and CDR2 (germline): SGHVS, FQNEAQ. CDR3 DNA: TGTGCCAGCAGCTCCCTTGGCGGACAGATAGATACGCAGTATTTT. It specifies CASSSLGGQIDTQYF.

The chain has TRBV14 and TRBJ2-1, with TRBD2 matching over 8 bases. CDR3 length: 18 amino acids. Trimming at V came to 1 base and at J to 1 base, leaving 9 bases not matched to a gene. Germline-derived CDR1 and CDR2 are SGHDN and FVKESK. The CDR3 coding sequence is TGTGCCAGCAGCCAAGCCCCGGGACTAGGCCCTTCCTACAATGAGCAGTTCTTC. This encodes CASSQAPGLGPSYNEQFF.

This clone was picked up a small number of times. Other nucleotide sequences in the sample specify the same CDR3. The chain links TRBV6-1 to TRBJ2-7, with a tentative D call TRBD1 (5 bases). The CDR3 has 12 residues. The V end was cut by 5 bases, the J end by 3 bases, with 8 bases between. Germline CDR1 is MNHNS and CDR2 is SASEGT. The CDR3 here is CASSPTGYEQYF. In nucleotides, the CDR3 is TGTGCCAGCAGTCCCACAGGCTACGAGCAGTACTTC.

The chain has TRBV10-3 and TRBJ2-4; 12 positions match TRBD2. V trimming: 0 bases; J trimming: 4 bases; junction bases outside the gene matches: 4. CDR3 size: 17 residues. Looked up from germline, CDR1 is ENHRY and CDR2 is SYGVKD. The CDR3 loop reads CAISESMLAGGKNIQYF. The CDR3 bases are TGTGCCATCAGTGAGTCGATGCTAGCGGGAGGGAAAAACATTCAGTACTTC.

The chain employs TRBV19 and TRBJ1-5; a possible D gene is TRBD1 (5 bases). Germline V gives CDR1 LNHDA, CDR2 SQIVND (reference sequence). This CDR3 comprises 18 residues. V was clipped by 3 bases and J by 0 bases, with 18 bases between them. The chain's CDR3 is CASSIGAQGYYSNQPQHF. The CDR3 DNA follows: TGTGCCAGTAGTATCGGAGCGCAGGGCTACTATAGCAATCAGCCCCAGCATTTT.

The J gene is TRBJ1-2, the V gene TRBV27; D may be TRBD1 (5 bases). V was cut by 2 bases and J by 7 bases, with 17 bases left in between. The CDR3 is made up of 15 amino acids. The V gene's germline CDR1 is MNHEY and CDR2 SMNVEV (reference sequence). Here the CDR3 reads CASSLMKGLEVGYTF. CDR3 bases: TGTGCCAGCAGTTTAATGAAGGGGCTGGAGGTTGGCTACACCTTC.

This chain connects TRBV13 to TRBJ2-7; D is perhaps TRBD1 (5 bases). The CDR3 covers 15 residues. Deletions cut 3 bases from V and 0 bases from J, with 12 bases between. Per germline, CDR1 PRHDT and CDR2 FYEKMQ (reference sequence). CDR3: CASSFTGDSSYEQYF. CDR3 DNA: TGTGCCAGCAGCTTTACAGGCGATAGCTCCTACGAGCAGTACTTC.